This passage covers 2 T cell receptor beta chains from one sample sequenced in a study of blood T cells in healthy people across ages. PCR was performed a second time for 7 to 11 cycles using a sample-barcoded 5' primer and a J-beta primer mix. MiXCR, applied by TCRdb to the 5' RACE reads, yields one record per CDR3 protein. The sample gives about 1.8 million distinct CDR3 sequences, 49% of which show up once; over 2% is in the top ten. The sample was blood. These receptors originate from a woman aged 40 to 55 in good health.

This clonotype was found a few times. The chain carries TRBV25-1 and TRBJ2-5; possible D gene TRBD2, 5 bases. This CDR3 spans 15 amino acids. Between the trimmed V and J ends, which lost 3 bases and 2 bases, there was a span of 13 bases. The germline V gene encodes CDR1 MGHDK and CDR2 SYGVNS. In DNA form, the CDR3 reads TGTGCCAGCAGTGAGAGCAGGAGGTGGCAAGAGACCCAGTACTTC. Encoded protein: CASSESRRWQETQYF.

This clonotype was seen ten or more times. The chain couples TRBV7-9 to TRBJ2-5, with D hard to call. V was cut by 3 bases and J by 3 bases, with 5 bases left in between. Germline V lookup: CDR1 SEHNR, CDR2 FQNEAQ (reference sequence). The CDR3 totals 12 residues. Here the CDR3 DNA reads TGTGCCAGCAGCTTCACAGAAGAGACCCAGTACTTC. It is translated as CASSFTEETQYF. Complete variable domain (other parts from reference TRBV7-9 and TRBJ2-5): DTGVSQNPRHKITKRGQNVTFRCDPISEHNRLYWYRQTLGQGPEFLTYFQNEAQLEKSRLLSDRFSAERPKGSFSTLEIQRTEQGDSAMYLCASSFTEETQYFGPGTRLLVL.